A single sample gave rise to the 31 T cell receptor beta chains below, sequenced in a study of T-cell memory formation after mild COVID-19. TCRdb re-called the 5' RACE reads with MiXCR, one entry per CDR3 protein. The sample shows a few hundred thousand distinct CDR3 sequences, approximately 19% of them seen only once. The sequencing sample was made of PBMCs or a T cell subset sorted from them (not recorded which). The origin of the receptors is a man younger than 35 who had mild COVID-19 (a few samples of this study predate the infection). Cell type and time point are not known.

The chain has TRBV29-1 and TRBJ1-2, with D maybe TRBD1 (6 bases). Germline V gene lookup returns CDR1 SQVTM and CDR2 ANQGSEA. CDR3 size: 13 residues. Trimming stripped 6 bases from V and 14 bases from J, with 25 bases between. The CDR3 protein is CSVGARALRGETF. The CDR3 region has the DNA TGCAGCGTGGGGGCCAGGGCTTTGAGGGGGGAGACCTTC.

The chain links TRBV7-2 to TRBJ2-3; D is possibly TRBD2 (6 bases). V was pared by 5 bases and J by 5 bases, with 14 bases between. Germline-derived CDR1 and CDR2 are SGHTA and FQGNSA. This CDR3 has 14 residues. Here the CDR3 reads CASSVPGLKDTQYF. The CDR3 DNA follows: TGTGCCAGCAGCGTCCCGGGACTTAAAGATACGCAGTATTTT.

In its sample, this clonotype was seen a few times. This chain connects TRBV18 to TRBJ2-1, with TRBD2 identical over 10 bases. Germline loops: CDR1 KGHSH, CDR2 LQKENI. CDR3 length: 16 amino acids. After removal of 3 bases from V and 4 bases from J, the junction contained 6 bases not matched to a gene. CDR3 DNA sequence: TGTGCCAGCTCACCTTCACTAGCGGGGAATTACAATGAGCAGTTCTTC. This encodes CASSPSLAGNYNEQFF.

CDR3 bases: TGTGCCAGCAGCCAAGAAATGGGCCCCGGTTACTGGAAACTGTTTTTT. As protein: CASSQEMGPGYWKLFF. The chain links TRBV4-2 to TRBJ1-4; D is unresolved. The V and J ends lost 0 bases and 11 bases respectively, with 19 bases between them. The CDR3 totals 16 residues. CDR1 LGHNA and CDR2 YNFKEQ come from the germline V gene.

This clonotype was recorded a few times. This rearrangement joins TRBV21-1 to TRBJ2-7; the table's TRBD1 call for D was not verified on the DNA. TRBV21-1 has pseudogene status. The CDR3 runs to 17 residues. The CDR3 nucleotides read TGTGCCAGCAGCAAAAGGTGGGGGGCTTCATTAATCTACGAGCAGTACTTC. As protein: CASSKRWGASLIYEQYF.

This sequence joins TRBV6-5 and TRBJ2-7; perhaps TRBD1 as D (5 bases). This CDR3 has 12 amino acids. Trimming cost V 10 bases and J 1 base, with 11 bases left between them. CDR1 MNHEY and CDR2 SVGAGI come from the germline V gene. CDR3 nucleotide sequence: TGTGCCACCACGACAGTTTCCTACGAGCAGTACTTC. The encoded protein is CATTTVSYEQYF.

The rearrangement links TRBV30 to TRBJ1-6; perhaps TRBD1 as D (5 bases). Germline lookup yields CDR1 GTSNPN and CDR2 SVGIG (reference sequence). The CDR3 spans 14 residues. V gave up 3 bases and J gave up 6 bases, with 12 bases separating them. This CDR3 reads CAWRPPGGNSPLHF. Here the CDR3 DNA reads TGTGCCTGGAGGCCCCCGGGGGGTAATTCACCCCTCCACTTT.

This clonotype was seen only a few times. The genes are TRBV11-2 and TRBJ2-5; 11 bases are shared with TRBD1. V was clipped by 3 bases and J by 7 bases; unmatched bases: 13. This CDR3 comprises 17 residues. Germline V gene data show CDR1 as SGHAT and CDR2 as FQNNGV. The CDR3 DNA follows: TGTGCCAGCAGCTTTACAACCTGGACAGGGGGCGCGGGGACCCAGTACTTC. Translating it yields CASSFTTWTGGAGTQYF.

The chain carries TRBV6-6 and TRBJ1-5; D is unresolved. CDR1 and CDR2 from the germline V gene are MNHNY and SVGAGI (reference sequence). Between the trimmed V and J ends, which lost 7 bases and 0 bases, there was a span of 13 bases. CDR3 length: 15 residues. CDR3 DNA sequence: TGTGCCAGCAAGCAGGAGGTTGTTAGCAATCAGCCCCAGCATTTT. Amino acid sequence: CASKQEVVSNQPQHF.

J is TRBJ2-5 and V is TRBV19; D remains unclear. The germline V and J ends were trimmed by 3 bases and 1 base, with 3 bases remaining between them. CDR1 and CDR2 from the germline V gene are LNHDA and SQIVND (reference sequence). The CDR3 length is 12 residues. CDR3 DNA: TGTGCCAGTAGTATGGGCCAAGAGACCCAGTACTTC. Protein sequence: CASSMGQETQYF.

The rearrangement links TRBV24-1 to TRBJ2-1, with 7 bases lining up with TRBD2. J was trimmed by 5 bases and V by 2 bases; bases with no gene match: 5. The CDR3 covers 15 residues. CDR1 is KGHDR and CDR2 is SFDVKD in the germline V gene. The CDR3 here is CATSDSTSPDNEQFF. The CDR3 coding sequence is TGTGCCACCAGTGATTCGACTAGCCCCGACAATGAGCAGTTCTTC.

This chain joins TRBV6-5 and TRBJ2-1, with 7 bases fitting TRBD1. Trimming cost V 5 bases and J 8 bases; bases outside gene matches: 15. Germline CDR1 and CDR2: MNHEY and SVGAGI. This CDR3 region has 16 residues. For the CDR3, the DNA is TGTGCCAGCAGTCAAACTACTAGGGAGAGGGGGCATGAGCAGTTCTTC. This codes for CASSQTTRERGHEQFF.

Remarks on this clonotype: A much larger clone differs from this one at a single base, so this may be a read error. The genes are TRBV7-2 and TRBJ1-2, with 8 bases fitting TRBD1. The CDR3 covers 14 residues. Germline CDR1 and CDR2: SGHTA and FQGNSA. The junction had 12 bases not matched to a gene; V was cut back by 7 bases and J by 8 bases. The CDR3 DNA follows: TGTGCCAGCATGCCCCCGACAGGGGCCGGCGGCTACACCTTC. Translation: CASMPPTGAGGYTF.

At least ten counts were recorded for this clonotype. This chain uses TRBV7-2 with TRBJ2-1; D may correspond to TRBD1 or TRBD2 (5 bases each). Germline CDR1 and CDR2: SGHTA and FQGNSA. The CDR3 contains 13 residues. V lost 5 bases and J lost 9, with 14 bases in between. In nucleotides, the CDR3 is TGTGCCAGCAGCCAAAGTAGGGACGGTGAGCAGTTCTTC. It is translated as CASSQSRDGEQFF. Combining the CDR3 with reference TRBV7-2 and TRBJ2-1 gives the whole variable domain GAGVSQSPSNKVTEKGKDVELRCDPISGHTALYWYRQSLGQGLEFLIYFQGNSAPDKSGLPSDRFSAERTGGSVSTLTIQRTQQEDSAVYLCASSQSRDGEQFFGPGTRLTVL.

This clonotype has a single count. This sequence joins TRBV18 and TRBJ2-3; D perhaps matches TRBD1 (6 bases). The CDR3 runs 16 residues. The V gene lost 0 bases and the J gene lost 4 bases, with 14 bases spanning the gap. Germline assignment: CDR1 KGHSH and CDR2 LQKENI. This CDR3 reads CASSPPQGQRSDTQYF. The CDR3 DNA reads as TGTGCCAGCTCACCACCCCAGGGGCAAAGATCAGATACGCAGTATTTT.

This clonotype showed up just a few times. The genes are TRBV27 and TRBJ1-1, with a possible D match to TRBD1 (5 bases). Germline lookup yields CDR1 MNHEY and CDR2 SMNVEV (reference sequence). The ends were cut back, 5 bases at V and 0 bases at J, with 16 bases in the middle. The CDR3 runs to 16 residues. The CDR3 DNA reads TGTGCCAGCAGTGCCTTGGGACCGTACGTGAACACTGAAGCTTTCTTT. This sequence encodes CASSALGPYVNTEAFF.

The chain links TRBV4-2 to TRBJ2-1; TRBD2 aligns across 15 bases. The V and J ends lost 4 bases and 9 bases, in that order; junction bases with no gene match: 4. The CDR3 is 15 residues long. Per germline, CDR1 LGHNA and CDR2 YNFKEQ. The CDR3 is CASSPGTSGGFEQFF. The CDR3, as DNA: TGTGCCAGCAGCCCAGGGACTAGCGGGGGGTTTGAGCAGTTCTTC.

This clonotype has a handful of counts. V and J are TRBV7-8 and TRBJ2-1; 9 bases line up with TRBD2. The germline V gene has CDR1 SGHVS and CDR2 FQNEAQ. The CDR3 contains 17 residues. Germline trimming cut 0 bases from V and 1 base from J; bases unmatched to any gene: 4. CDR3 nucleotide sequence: TGTGCCAGCAGCTTAGCGCCAGCGGGGGGATCCTACAATGAGCAGTTCTTC. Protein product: CASSLAPAGGSYNEQFF.

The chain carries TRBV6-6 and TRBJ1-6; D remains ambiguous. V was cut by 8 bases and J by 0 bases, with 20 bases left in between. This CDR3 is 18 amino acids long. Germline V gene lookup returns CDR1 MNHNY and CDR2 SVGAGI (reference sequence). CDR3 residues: CASCWTLAFSSYNSPLHF. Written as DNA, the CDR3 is TGTGCCAGCTGTTGGACGCTGGCCTTTAGCTCCTATAATTCACCCCTCCACTTT.

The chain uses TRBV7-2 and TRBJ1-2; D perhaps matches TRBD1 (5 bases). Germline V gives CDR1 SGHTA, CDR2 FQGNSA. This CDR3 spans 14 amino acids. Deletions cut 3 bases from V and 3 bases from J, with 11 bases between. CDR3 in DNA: TGTGCCAGCAGCTTCGGGGCGGTTCACTATGGCTACACCTTC. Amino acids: CASSFGAVHYGYTF.

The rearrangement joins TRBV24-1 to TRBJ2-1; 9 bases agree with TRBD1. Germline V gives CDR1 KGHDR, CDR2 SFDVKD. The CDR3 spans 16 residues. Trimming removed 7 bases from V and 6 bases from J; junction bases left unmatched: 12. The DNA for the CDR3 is TGTGCCACCAGCCAGCCCCGGGACAGGGAGGGCAATGAGCAGTTCTTC. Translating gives CATSQPRDREGNEQFF.

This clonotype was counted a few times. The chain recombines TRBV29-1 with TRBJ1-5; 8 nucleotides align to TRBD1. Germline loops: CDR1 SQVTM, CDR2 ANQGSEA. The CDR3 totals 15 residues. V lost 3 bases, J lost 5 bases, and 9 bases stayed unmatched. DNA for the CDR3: TGCAGCGTTGAGACCGGACAGGGAGCTGATCAGCCCCAGCATTTT. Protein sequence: CSVETGQGADQPQHF.

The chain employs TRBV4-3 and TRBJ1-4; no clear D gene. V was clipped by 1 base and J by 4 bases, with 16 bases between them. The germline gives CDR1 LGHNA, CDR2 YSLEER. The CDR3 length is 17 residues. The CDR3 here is CASSQGLGTGFNEKLFF. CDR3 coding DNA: TGCGCCAGCAGCCAAGGTTTGGGCACCGGATTTAATGAAAAACTGTTTTTT.

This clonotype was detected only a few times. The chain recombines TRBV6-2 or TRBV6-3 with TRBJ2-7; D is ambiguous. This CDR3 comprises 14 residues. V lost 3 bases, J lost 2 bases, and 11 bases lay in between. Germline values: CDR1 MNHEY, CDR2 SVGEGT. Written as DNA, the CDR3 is TGTGCCAGCAGTTATGGCTTGGGGACCTACGAGCAGTACGTC. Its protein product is CASSYGLGTYEQYV.

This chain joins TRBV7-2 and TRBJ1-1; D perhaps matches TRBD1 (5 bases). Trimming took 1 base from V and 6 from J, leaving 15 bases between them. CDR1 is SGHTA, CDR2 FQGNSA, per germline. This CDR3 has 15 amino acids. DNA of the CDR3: TGTGCCAGCAGCTTAGACGGTGGTAGGGGTTCTGAAGCTTTCTTT. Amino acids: CASSLDGGRGSEAFF.

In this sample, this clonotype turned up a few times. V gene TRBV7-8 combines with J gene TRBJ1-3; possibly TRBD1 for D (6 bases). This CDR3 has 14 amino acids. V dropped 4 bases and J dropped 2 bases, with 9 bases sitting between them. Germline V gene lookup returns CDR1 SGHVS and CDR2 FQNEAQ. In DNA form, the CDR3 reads TGTGCCAGCAGCTCGGACAGCCCTGGAAACACCATATATTTT. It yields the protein CASSSDSPGNTIYF.

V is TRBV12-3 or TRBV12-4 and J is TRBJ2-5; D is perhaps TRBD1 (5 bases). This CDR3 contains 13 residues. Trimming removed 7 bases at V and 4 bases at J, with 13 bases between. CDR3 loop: CASTPQGRETQYF. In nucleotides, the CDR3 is TGTGCCAGCACCCCCCAGGGTCGAGAGACCCAGTACTTC.

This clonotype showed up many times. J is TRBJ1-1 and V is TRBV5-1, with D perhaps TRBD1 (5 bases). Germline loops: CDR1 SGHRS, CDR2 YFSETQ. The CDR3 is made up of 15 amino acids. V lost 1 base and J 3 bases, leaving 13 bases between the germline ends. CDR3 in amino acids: CASSLSYGADTEAFF. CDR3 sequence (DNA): TGCGCCAGCAGCTTGTCTTACGGGGCGGACACTGAAGCTTTCTTT.

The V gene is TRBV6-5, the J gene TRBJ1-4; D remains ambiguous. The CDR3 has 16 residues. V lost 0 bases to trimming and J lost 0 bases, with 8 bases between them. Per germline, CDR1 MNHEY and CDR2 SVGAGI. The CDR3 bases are TGTGCCAGCAGTTACTCGGGGATCGCAACTAATGAAAAACTGTTTTTT. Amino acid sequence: CASSYSGIATNEKLFF.

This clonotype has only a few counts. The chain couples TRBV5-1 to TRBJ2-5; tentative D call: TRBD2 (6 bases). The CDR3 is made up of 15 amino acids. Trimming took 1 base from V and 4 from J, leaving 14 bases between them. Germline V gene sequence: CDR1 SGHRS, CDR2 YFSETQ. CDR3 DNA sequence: TGCGCCAGCAGCTTGTCGGCTGGGGGAGGAGAGACCCAGTACTTC. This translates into CASSLSAGGGETQYF.

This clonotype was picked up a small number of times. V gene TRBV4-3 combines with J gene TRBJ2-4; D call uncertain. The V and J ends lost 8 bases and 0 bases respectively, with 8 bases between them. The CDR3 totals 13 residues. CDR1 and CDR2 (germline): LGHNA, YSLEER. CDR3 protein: CASGWGAKNIQYF. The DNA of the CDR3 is TGCGCCAGCGGCTGGGGAGCCAAAAACATTCAGTACTTC.